This TCR beta chain was found in a study of T cells in Graves' hyperthyroidism and ophthalmopathy. The sample holds a few counts of this clonotype. Antigen: not known. Germline V CDR1 and CDR2: KGHDR, SFDVKD. CDR3 length: 14 residues. V dropped 4 bases and J dropped 0 bases, with 7 bases sitting between them. Using RNA transcripts as the source, TCR beta CDR3 regions were amplified. Primed by the HTBI set, a first-round RT-PCR was run on the TCR CDR3. TCRdb called the multiplex PCR reads again in MiXCR, with one record for every CDR3 protein. The data show around 300,000 distinct CDR3 sequences, 22% seen once. Whole-study results and caveats: Most expanded thyroid clonotypes above 0.001 recurred in blood.

The diagnoses drew upon clinical symptoms, serum thyroxine and TRAb, thyroid ultrasound and orbital computed tomography. The source is a young man with Graves' ophthalmopathy. Sequencing was done on a sample of blood. The genes are TRBV24-1 and TRBJ2-3; D uncertain. CDR3 sequence reads: CATSEVSSTDTQYF. The CDR3 bases are TGTGCCACCAGTGAGGTCTCGAGCACAGATACGCAGTATTTT.